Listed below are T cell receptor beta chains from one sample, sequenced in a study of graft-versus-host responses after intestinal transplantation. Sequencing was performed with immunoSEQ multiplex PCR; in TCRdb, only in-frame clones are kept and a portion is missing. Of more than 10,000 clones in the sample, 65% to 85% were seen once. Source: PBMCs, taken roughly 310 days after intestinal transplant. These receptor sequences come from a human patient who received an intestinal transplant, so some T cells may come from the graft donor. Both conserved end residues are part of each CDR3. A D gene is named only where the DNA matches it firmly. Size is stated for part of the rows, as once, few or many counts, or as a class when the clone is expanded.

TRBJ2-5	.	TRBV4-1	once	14	CASSHERGGEIQYF	TGCGCCAGCAGCCATGAAAGGGGAGGAGAGATCCAGTACTTC
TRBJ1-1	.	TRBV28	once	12	CASRASNTEAFF	TGTGCCAGCAGGGCCAGTAACACTGAAGCTTTCTTT
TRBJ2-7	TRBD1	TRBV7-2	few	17	CASSSDNRGRQTYEQYF	TGTGCCAGCAGCTCCGACAACAGGGGGCGTCAGACCTACGAGCAGTACTTC
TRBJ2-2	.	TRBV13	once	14	CASSLEGNTGELFF	TGTGCCAGCAGCTTAGAAGGGAACACCGGGGAGCTGTTTTTT
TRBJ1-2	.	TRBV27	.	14	CASSPVGNVYGYTF	TGTGCCAGCAGTCCCGTTGGGAATGTCTATGGCTACACCTTC
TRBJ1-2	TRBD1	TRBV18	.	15	CASSPSSGTGIGYTF	TGTGCCAGCTCACCATCCTCGGGGACAGGGATCGGCTACACCTTC
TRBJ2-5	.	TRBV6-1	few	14	CASSNVGTKETQYF	TGTGCCAGCAGTAACGTAGGGACGAAAGAGACCCAGTACTTC
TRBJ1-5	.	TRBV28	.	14	CASNPGVGNQPQHF	TGTGCCAGCAACCCAGGGGTCGGCAATCAGCCCCAGCATTTT
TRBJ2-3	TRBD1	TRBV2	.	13	CASSGTGTDTQYF	TGTGCCAGCAGTGGGACAGGCACGGATACGCAGTATTTT
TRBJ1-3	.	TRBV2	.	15	CASSEALRGINTIYF	TGTGCCAGCAGTGAAGCGCTAAGGGGTATAAACACCATATATTTT
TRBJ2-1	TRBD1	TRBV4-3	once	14	CASSHPGQYNEQFF	TGCGCCAGCAGCCACCCGGGACAGTACAATGAGCAGTTCTTC
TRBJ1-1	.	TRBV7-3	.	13	CASSLAMNTEAFF	TGTGCCAGCAGCTTGGCGATGAACACTGAAGCTTTCTTT
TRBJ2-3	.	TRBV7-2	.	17	CASSLVRQGRYTDTQYF	TGTGCCAGCAGCTTAGTTCGGCAGGGGCGGTACACAGATACGCAGTATTTT
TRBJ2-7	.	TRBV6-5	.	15	CASSPAGAVSYEQYF	TGTGCCAGCAGTCCCGCTGGGGCAGTCTCCTACGAGCAGTACTTC
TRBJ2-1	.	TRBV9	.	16	CASSAPGDSAGNEQFF	TGTGCCAGCAGCGCCCCGGGGGACTCGGCGGGTAATGAGCAGTTCTTC
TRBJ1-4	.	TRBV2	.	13	CASSPQSNEKLFF	TGTGCCAGCAGTCCACAGTCTAATGAAAAACTGTTTTTT
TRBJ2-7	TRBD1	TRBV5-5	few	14	CASSLGGDRREQYF	TGTGCCAGCAGCTTGGGCGGGGACAGGCGGGAGCAGTACTTC
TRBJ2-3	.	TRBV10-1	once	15	CASSEGGGTTDTQYF	TGCGCCAGCAGTGAGGGCGGCGGAACCACAGATACGCAGTATTTT
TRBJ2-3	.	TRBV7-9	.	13	CASSLGGTDTQYF	TGTGCCAGCAGCTTAGGGGGCACAGATACGCAGTATTTT
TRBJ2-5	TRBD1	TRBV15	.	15	CATSKGQGSQETQYF	TGTGCCACCAGCAAAGGACAGGGGTCCCAAGAGACCCAGTACTTC
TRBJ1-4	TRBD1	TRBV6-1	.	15	CASTSGGTGSEKLFF	TGTGCCAGCACCTCAGGGGGGACAGGGAGTGAAAAACTGTTTTTT
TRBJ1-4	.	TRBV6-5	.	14	CASRQQGYNEKLFF	TGTGCCAGCAGGCAACAGGGCTACAATGAAAAACTGTTTTTT
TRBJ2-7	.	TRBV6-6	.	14	CAISEGETAYEQYF	TGTGCCATCTCGGAGGGTGAGACGGCCTACGAGCAGTACTTC
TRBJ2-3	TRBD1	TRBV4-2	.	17	CASSQMMGDRGLDTQYF	TGTGCCAGCAGCCAGATGATGGGGGACAGGGGCCTAGATACGCAGTATTTT
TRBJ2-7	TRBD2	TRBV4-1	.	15	CASSQGGLAGYEQYF	TGCGCCAGCAGCCAAGGGGGACTAGCGGGTTACGAGCAGTACTTC
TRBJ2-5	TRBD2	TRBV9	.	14	CASSVGTRIGTQYF	TGTGCCAGCAGCGTCGGGACTAGGATTGGGACCCAGTACTTC
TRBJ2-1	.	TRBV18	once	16	CASSPPSGAAYNEQFF	TGTGCCAGCTCACCCCCCTCGGGCGCCGCCTACAATGAGCAGTTCTTC
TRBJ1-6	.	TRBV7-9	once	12	CASSRVGPDLHF	TGTGCCAGCAGCCGGGTGGGACCTGACCTCCACTTT
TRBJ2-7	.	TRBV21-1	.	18	CASSKSEEGQGDHYEQYF	TGTGCCAGCAGCAAATCCGAAGAGGGACAGGGGGATCACTACGAGCAGTACTTC
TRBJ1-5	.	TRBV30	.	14	CAWSRKGSNQPQHF	TGTGCCTGGAGTCGAAAAGGGTCCAATCAGCCCCAGCATTTT
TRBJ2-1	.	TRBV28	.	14	CASAGPSSYNEQFF	TGTGCCAGCGCGGGGCCAAGCTCCTACAATGAGCAGTTCTTC
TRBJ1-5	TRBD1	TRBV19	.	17	CASTGERDRRTNQPQHF	TGTGCCAGTACCGGGGAAAGGGACAGGAGGACTAATCAGCCCCAGCATTTT
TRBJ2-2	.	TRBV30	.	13	CAWSVLQTGELFF	TGTGCCTGGAGTGTACTACAGACCGGGGAGCTGTTTTTT
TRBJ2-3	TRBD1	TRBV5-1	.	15	CASSLDRAVIDTQYF	TGCGCCAGCAGCCTGGACAGGGCGGTAATAGATACGCAGTATTTT
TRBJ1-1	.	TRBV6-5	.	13	CASRGRGNTEAFF	TGTGCCAGCAGGGGCCGGGGGAACACTGAAGCTTTCTTT
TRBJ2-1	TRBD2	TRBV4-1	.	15	CASSQGGVAGGEQFF	TGCGCCAGCAGCCAAGGAGGCGTAGCGGGAGGAGAACAGTTCTTC
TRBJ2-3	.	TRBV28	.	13	CASSSGTTDTQYF	TGTGCCAGCAGTTCCGGGACCACAGATACGCAGTATTTT
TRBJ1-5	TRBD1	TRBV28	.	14	CASREQGAVQPQHF	TGTGCCAGCAGAGAACAGGGGGCCGTTCAGCCCCAGCATTTT
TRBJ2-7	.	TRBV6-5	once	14	CASSLRESFHEQYF	TGTGCCAGCAGTCTCCGGGAAAGCTTCCACGAGCAGTACTTC
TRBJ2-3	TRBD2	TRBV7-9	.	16	CASSLVASGEGDTQYF	TGTGCCAGCAGCTTAGTTGCCAGCGGGGAGGGGGATACGCAGTATTTT
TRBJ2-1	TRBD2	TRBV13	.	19	CASRDLAPRPGLAGDEQFF	TGTGCCAGCAGGGACCTAGCCCCCCGCCCAGGACTAGCGGGAGACGAGCAGTTCTTC
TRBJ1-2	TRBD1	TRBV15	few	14	CATFNRTGVYGYTF	TGTGCCACCTTTAACCGGACAGGGGTATATGGCTACACCTTC
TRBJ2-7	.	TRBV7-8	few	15	CASSSRGLPSYEQYF	TGTGCCAGCAGTTCCCGTGGCCTACCTTCCTACGAGCAGTACTTC
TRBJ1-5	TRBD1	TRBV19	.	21	CASIGLNWSGQGPFSNQPQHF	TGTGCCAGTATTGGCCTGAATTGGAGTGGACAGGGACCTTTCAGCAATCAGCCCCAGCATTTT
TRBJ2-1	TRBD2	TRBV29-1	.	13	CSVGTSGSNEQFF	TGCAGCGTTGGGACTAGCGGGAGCAATGAGCAGTTCTTC
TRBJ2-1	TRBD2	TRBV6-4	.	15	CASSVAGDPYNEQFF	TGTGCCAGCAGTGTAGCGGGAGATCCCTACAATGAGCAGTTCTTC
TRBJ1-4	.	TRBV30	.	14	CAWRYTGSGEKLFF	TGTGCCTGGAGATATACAGGGAGCGGTGAAAAACTGTTTTTT
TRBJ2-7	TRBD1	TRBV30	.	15	CAWSDGTGGIDEQYF	TGTGCCTGGAGCGACGGGACAGGGGGAATAGACGAGCAGTATTTC